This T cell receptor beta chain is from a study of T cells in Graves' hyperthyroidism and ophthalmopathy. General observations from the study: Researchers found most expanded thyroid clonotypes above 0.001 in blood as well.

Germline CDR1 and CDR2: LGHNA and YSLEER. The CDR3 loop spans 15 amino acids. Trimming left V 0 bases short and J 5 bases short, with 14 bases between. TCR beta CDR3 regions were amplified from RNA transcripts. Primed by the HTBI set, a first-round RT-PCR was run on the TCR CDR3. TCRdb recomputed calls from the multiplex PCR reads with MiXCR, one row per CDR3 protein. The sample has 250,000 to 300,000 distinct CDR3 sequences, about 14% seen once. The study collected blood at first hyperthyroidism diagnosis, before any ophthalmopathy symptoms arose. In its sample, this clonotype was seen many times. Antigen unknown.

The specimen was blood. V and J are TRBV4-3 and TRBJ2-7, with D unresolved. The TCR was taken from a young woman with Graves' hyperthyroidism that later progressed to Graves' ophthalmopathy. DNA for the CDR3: TGCGCCAGCAGCCAAGATCCGGACCCTCTGGACGAGCAGTACTTC. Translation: CASSQDPDPLDEQYF.